The present T cell receptor (beta chain) was sequenced within a study of cytomegalovirus exposure and HLA in healthy donors. The germline V gene has CDR1 LGHNA and CDR2 YNFKEQ. Trimming cost V 0 bases and J 5 bases, with 13 bases left between them. This CDR3 has 15 residues. PCR primers comprised 60 Vbeta and 13 Jbeta primers. The table came from immunoSEQ multiplex PCR; TCRdb's copy has only in-frame clones and leaves some out. The sample holds about 140,000 clones, about three quarters seen once. Sequencing was performed on PBMCs. J is TRBJ2-5 and V is TRBV4-2; D is possibly TRBD2 (7 bases). This receptor was obtained from a male donor in good health and CMV-seropositive. This CDR3 reads CASSQERGGGETQYF. The CDR3 bases are TGTGCCAGCAGCCAAGAGAGGGGGGGAGGGGAGACCCAGTACTTC.